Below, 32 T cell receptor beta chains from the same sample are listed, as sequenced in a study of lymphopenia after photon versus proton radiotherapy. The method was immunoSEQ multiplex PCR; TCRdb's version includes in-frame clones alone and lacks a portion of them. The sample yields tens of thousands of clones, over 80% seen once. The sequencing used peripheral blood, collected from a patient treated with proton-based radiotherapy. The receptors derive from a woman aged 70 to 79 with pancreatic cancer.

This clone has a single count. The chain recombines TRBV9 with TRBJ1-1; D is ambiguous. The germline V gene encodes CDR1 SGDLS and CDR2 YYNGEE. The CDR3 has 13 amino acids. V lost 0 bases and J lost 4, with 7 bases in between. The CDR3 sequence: CASSVEAGTEAFF. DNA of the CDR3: TGTGCCAGCAGCGTAGAAGCAGGCACTGAAGCTTTCTTT. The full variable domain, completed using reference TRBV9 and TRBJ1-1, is DSGVTQTPKHLITATGQRVTLRCSPRSGDLSVYWYQQSLDQGLQFLIQYYNGEERAKGNILERFSAQQFPDLHSELNLSSLELGDSALYFCASSVEAGTEAFFGQGTRLTVV.

This chain's CDR3 is CASSFYSLNRGSGNTIYF. Here the CDR3 DNA reads TGTGCCAGCAGTTTCTATTCCCTAAACAGGGGCTCTGGAAACACCATATATTTT. This chain joins TRBV28 and TRBJ1-3; 7 nucleotides line up with TRBD1. Germline CDR1 is MDHEN and CDR2 is SYDVKM. Trimming removed 3 bases from V and 0 bases from J; junction bases left unmatched: 11. The CDR3 sequence is 18 residues long.

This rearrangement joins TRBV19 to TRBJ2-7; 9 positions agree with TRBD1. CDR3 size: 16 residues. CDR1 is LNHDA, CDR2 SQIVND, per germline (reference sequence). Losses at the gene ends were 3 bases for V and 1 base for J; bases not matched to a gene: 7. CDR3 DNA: TGTGCCAGTAGTATGGGAACCGGGACAGGGTCCTACGAGCAGTACTTC. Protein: CASSMGTGTGSYEQYF.

This CDR3 reads CASSLGTSGITGELFF. For the CDR3, the DNA is TGCGCCAGCAGCTTAGGGACTAGCGGGATCACCGGGGAGCTGTTTTTT. The V and J genes are TRBV5-1 and TRBJ2-2; 13 bases are a match to TRBD2. The CDR3 totals 16 residues. The ends lost 2 bases at V and 4 bases at J; junction bases unmatched: 2. Germline assignment: CDR1 SGHRS and CDR2 YFSETQ. Complete variable domain (other parts from reference TRBV5-1 and TRBJ2-2): KAGVTQTPRYLIKTRGQQVTLSCSPISGHRSVSWYQQTPGQGLQFLFEYFSETQRNKGNFPGRFSGRQFSNSRSEMNVSTLELGDSALYLCASSLGTSGITGELFFGEGSRLTVL.

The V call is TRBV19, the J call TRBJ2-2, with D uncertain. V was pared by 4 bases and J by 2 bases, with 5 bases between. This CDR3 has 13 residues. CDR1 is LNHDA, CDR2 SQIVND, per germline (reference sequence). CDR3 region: CASSNPNTGELFF. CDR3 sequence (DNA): TGTGCCAGTAGTAACCCTAACACCGGGGAGCTGTTTTTT. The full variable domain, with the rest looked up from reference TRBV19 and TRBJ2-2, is DGGITQSPKYLFRKEGQNVTLSCEQNLNHDAMYWYRQDPGQGLRLIYYSQIVNDFQKGDIAEGYSVSREKKESFPLTVTSAQKNPTAFYLCASSNPNTGELFFGEGSRLTVL.

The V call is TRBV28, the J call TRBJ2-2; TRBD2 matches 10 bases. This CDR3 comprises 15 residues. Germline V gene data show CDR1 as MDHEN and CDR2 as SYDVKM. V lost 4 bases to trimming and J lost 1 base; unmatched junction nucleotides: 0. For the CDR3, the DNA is TGTGCCAGCAGTTGGACTAGCGGGAACACCGGGGAGCTGTTTTTT. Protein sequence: CASSWTSGNTGELFF.

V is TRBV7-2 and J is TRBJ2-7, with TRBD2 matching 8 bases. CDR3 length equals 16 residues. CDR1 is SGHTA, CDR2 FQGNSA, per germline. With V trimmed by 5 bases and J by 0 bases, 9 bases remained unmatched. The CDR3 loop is CASSPRLANSSYEQYF. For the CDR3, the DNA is TGTGCCAGCAGCCCGAGACTAGCGAATAGCTCCTACGAGCAGTACTTC.

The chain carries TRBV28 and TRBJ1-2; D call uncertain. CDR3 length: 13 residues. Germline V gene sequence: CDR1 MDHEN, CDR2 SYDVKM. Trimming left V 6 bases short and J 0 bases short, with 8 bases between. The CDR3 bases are TGTGCCAGCAGCGACCCAGCTAACTATGGCTACACCTTC. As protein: CASSDPANYGYTF.

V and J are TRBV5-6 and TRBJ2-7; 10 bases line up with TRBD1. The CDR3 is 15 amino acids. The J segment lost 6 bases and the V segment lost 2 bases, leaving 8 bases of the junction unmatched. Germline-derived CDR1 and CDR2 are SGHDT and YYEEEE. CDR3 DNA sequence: TGTGCCAGCAGCTTAACCGGGACAGGGGCCTCCGAGCAGTACTTC. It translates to CASSLTGTGASEQYF.

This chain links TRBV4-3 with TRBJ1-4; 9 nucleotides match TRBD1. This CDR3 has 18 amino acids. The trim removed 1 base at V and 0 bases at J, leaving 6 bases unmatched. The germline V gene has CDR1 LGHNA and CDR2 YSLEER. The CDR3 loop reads CASSQGQGVGATNEKLFF. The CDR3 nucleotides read TGCGCCAGCAGCCAAGGACAGGGGGTTGGCGCAACTAATGAAAAACTGTTTTTT.

The CDR3 sequence is CASSLILAGGDTQYF. The DNA of the CDR3 is TGTGCCAGCAGCTTAATACTAGCGGGAGGGGATACGCAGTATTTT. The gene calls are TRBV7-3 and TRBJ2-3, with 13 bases lining up with TRBD2. The germline V gene encodes CDR1 SGHTA and CDR2 FQGTGA. The CDR3 spans 15 residues. V was pared by 1 base and J by 6 bases, with 1 base of the junction left unmatched.

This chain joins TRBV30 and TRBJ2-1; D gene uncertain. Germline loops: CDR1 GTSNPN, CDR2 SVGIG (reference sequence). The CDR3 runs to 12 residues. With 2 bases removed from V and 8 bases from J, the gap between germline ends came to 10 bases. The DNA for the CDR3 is TGTGCCTGGAGTAAGACTGGCGATGAGCAGTTCTTC. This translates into CAWSKTGDEQFF.

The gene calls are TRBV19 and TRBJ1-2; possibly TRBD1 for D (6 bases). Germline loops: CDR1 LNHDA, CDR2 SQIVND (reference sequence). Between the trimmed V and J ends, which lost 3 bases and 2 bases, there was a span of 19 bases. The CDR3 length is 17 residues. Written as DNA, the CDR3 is TGTGCCAGTAGTATTGGCGGGACAAAACCATTAAACTATGGCTACACCTTC. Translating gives CASSIGGTKPLNYGYTF.

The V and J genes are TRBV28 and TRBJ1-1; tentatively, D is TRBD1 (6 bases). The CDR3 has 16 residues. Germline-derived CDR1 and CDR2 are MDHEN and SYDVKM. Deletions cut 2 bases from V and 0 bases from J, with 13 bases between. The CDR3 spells CASSLTQGLMNTEAFF. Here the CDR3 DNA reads TGTGCCAGCAGTTTAACCCAGGGGTTGATGAACACTGAAGCTTTCTTT.

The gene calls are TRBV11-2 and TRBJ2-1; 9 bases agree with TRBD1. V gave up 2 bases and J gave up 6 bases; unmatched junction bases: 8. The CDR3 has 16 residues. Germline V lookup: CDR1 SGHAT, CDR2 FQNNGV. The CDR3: CASSLTGTGYLNEQFF. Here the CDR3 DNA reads TGTGCCAGCAGCTTAACTGGGACAGGGTATCTCAATGAGCAGTTCTTC.

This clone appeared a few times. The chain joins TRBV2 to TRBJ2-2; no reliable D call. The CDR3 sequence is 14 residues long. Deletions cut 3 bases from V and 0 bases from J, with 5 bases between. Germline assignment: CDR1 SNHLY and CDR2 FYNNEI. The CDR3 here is CASSDHSNTGELFF. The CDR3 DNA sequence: TGTGCCAGCAGTGACCATTCGAACACCGGGGAGCTGTTTTTT.

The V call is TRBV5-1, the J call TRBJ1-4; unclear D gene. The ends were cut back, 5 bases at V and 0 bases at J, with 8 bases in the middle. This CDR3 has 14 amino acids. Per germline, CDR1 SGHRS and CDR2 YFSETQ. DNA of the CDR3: TGCGCCAGCAGGTTAGGGTCAACTAATGAAAAACTGTTTTTT. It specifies CASRLGSTNEKLFF.

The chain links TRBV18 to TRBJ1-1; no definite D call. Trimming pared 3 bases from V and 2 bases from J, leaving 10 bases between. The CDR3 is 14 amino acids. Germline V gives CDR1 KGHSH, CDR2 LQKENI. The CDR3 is CASSPKGENTEAFF. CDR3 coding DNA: TGTGCCAGCTCACCTAAGGGAGAAAACACTGAAGCTTTCTTT. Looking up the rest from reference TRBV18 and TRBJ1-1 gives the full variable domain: NAGVMQNPRHLVRRRGQEARLRCSPMKGHSHVYWYRQLPEEGLKFMVYLQKENIIDESGMPKERFSAEFPKEGPSILRIQQVVRGDSAAYFCASSPKGENTEAFFGQGTRLTVV.

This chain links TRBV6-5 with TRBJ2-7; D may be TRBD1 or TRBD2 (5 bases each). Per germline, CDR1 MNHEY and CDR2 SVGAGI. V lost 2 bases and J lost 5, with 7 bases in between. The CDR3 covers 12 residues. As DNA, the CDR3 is TGTGCCAGCAGTTACCGGGGCAACGAGCAGTACTTC. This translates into CASSYRGNEQYF.

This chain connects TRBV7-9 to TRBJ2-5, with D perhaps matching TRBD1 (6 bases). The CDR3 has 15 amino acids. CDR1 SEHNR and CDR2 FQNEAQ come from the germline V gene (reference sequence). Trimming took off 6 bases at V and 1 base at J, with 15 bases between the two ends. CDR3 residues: CASSYPGDTQETQYF. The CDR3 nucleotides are TGTGCCAGCAGTTATCCCGGGGACACCCAAGAGACCCAGTACTTC. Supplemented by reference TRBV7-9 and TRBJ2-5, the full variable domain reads DTGVSQNPRHKITKRGQNVTFRCDPISEHNRLYWYRQTLGQGPEFLTYFQNEAQLEKSRLLSDRFSAERPKGSFSTLEIQRTEQGDSAMYLCASSYPGDTQETQYFGPGTRLLVL.

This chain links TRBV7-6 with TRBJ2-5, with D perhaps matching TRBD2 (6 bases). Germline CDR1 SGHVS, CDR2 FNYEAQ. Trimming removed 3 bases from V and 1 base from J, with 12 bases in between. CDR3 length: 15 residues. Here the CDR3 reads CASSFGGNPQETQYF. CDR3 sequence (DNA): TGTGCCAGCAGCTTTGGAGGGAACCCCCAAGAGACCCAGTACTTC.

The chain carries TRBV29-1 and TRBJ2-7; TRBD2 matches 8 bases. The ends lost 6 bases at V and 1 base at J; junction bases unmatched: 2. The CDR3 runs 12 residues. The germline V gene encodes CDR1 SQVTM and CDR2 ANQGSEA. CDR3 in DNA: TGCAGCGTACAGCGGGAGTCCTACGAGCAGTACTTC. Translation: CSVQRESYEQYF.

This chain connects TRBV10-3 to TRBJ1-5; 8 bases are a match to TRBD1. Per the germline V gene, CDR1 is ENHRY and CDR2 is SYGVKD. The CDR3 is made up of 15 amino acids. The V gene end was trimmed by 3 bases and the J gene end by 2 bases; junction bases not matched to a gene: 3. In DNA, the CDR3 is TGTGCCATCAGTGACGGACAGGGAGGCAATCAGCCCCAGCATTTT. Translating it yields CAISDGQGGNQPQHF.

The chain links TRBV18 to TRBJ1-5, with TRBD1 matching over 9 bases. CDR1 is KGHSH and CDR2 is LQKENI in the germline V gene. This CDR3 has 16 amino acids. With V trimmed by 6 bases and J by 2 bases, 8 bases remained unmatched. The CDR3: CASSFGRTGGNQPQHF. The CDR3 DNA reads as TGTGCCAGCTCGTTCGGTCGGACAGGGGGCAATCAGCCCCAGCATTTT.

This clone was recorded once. This chain's CDR3 is CASSWDGSGANVLTF. CDR3 sequence (DNA): TGTGCCAGCAGCTGGGACGGCTCTGGGGCCAACGTCCTGACTTTC. V gene TRBV5-6 combines with J gene TRBJ2-6, with D perhaps assigned TRBD1 or TRBD2 (5 bases each). Germline lookup yields CDR1 SGHDT and CDR2 YYEEEE. The CDR3 covers 15 residues. Trimming took off 3 bases at V and 0 bases at J, with 7 bases between the two ends. The whole variable domain, remainder taken from reference TRBV5-6 and TRBJ2-6, is DAGVTQSPTHLIKTRGQQVTLRCSPKSGHDTVSWYQQALGQGPQFIFQYYEEEERQRGNFPDRFSGHQFPNYSSELNVNALLLGDSALYLCASSWDGSGANVLTFGAGSRLTVL.

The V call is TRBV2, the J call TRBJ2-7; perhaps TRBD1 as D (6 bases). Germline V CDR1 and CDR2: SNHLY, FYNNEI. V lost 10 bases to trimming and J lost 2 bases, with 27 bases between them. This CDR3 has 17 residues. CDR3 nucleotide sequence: TGTGCCACCCGTCGAGACAGGTCAAAGGCCCCTCCCTACGAGCAGTACTTC. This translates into CATRRDRSKAPPYEQYF.

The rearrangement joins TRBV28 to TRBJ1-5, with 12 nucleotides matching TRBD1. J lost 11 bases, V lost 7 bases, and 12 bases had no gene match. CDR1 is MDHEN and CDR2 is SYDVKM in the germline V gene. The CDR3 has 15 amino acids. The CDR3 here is CASITGQGARGAQHF. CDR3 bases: TGTGCCAGCATCACGGGACAGGGGGCCCGTGGAGCCCAGCATTTT.

CDR3 amino acids: CASSLATGFANTGELFF. In nucleotides, the CDR3 is TGTGCCAGCAGTTTAGCGACGGGGTTCGCGAACACCGGGGAGCTGTTTTTT. The V and J genes are TRBV28 and TRBJ2-2, with D possibly matching TRBD2 (5 bases). The V end was cut by 2 bases, the J end by 0 bases, with 13 bases between. Germline V gene sequence: CDR1 MDHEN, CDR2 SYDVKM. This CDR3 is built from 17 residues.

CDR3 protein: CASSPQGGQYGYTF. CDR3 in DNA: TGTGCCAGCAGCCCTCAGGGGGGCCAGTATGGCTACACCTTC. This sequence joins TRBV11-2 and TRBJ1-2; 7 bases fit TRBD1. Per germline, CDR1 SGHAT and CDR2 FQNNGV. The CDR3 extends over 14 amino acids. V was pared by 5 bases and J by 5 bases, with 8 bases of the junction left unmatched.

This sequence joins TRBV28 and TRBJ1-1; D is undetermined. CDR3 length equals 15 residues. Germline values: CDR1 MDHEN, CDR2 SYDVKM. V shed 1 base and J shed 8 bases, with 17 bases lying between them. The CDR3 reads CASSLSPGTKPEAFF. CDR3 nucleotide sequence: TGTGCCAGCAGTTTATCACCGGGCACTAAACCGGAAGCTTTCTTT.

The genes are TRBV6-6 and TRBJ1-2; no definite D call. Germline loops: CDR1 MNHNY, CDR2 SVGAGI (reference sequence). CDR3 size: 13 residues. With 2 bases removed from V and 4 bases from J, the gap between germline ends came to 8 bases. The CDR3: CASSYRDSYGYTF. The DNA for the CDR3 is TGTGCCAGCAGTTACAGAGATTCCTATGGCTACACCTTC.

CDR3 amino acids: CASLGYTGELFF. Written as DNA, the CDR3 is TGTGCCAGTCTAGGGTACACCGGGGAGCTGTTTTTT. The chain combines TRBV9 with TRBJ2-2; D is unclear. The CDR3 has 12 residues. Trimming took off 8 bases at V and 3 bases at J, with 8 bases between the two ends. Germline lookup yields CDR1 SGDLS and CDR2 YYNGEE.